This T cell receptor (beta chain) emerged from a study of blood T cell repertoires in COVID-19. Sequenced by immunoSEQ multiplex PCR; TCRdb stores in-frame clones only, minus some. The data show under 85,000 clones, roughly 84% seen once. The V gene's germline CDR1 is KGHSH and CDR2 LQKENI. Trimming left V 6 bases short and J 3 bases short, with 10 bases between. This CDR3 region has 13 residues. The chain recombines TRBV18 with TRBJ2-3; tentative D call: TRBD2 (5 bases). Source material: peripheral blood. This TCR was recovered from a man in his thirties or forties with COVID-19, enrolled during active disease. The CDR3 nucleotides are TGTGCCAGCTCCCGAGCGGAGACAGATACGCAGTATTTT. It specifies CASSRAETDTQYF.